This section outlines one T cell receptor beta chain sequence together with its context. Each CDR3 protein is one row after TCRdb ran MiXCR on the 5' RACE reads. The table records around 340,000 distinct CDR3 sequences, roughly 15% of them present only once. This entry is derived from a study of T-cell memory formation after mild COVID-19. V was clipped by 1 base and J by 8 bases, with 10 bases between them. The germline V gene has CDR1 KGHDR and CDR2 SFDVKD. This CDR3 region has 13 residues. Sequenced sample: PBMCs or a T cell subset sorted from them (not recorded which). The TCR originated in a man aged 18-30 years who had mild COVID-19 (a few samples of this study predate the infection). Cell type and time point are not known. This chain connects TRBV24-1 to TRBJ1-2, with a tentative D call TRBD1 (5 bases). The CDR3, as DNA: TGTGCCACCAGTGATTTCGGAGGGGTCGGCTACACCTTC. Amino acids: CATSDFGGVGYTF.